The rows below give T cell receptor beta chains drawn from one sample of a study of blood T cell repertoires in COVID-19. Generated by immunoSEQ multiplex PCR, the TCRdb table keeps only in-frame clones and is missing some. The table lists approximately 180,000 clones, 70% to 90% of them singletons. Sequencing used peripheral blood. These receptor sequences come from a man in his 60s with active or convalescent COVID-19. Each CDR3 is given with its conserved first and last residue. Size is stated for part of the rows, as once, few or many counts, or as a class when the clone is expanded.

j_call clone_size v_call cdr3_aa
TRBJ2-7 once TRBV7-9 CASSSLAGGPKEQYF
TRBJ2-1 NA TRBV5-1 CASSLASVTYNEQFF
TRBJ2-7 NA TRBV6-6 CASSYSRGLYEQYF
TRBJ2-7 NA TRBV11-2 CASSSIGQQNRYEQYF
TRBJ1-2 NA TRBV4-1 CASSSGNGYTF
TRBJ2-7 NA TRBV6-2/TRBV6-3 CASSSGTGAHEQYF
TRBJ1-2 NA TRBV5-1 CASSHGQGDGYTF
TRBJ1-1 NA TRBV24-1 CATSGYGTEAFF
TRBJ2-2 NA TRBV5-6 CASSFIAGGPTGELFF
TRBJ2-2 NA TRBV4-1 CASSQVGGTGELFF
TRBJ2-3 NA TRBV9 CASSVGTSGGATDTQYF
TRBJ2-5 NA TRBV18 CASSPQGGVETQYF
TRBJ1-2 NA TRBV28 CASSSGVNGYTF
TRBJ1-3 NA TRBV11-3 CASSQTIAGNTIYF
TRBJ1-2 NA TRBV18 CASSEGQGFYGYTF
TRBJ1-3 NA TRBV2 CASNTGRSGNTIYF
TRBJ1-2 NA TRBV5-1 CASSFDRLGYTF
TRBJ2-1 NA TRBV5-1 CASSLAALGAYNEQFF
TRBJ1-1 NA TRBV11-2 CASSLEPRAGTEAFF
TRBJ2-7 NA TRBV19 CASSISGTTYYEQYF
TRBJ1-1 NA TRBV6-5 CASSLRMNTEAFF
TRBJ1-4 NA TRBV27 CASGPGGARFSEKLFF
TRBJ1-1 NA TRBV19 CASSILGQGRTEAFF
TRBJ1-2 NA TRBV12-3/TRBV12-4 CASSSRQRGYTF